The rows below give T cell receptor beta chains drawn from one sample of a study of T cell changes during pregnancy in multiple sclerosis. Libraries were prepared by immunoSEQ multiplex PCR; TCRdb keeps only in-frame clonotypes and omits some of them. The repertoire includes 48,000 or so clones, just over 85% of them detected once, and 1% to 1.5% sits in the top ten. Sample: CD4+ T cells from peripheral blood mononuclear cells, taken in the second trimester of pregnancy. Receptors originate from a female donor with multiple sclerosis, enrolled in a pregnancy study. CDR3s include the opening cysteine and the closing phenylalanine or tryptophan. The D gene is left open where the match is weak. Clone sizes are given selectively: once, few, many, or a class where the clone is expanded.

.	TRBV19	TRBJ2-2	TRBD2	CASSMRLAGRGGELFF	TGTGCCAGTAGTATGCGACTAGCGGGAAGGGGCGGGGAGCTGTTTTTT
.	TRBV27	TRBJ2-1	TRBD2	CASSSYPPRTSGSYNEQFF	TGTGCCAGCAGTTCGTACCCCCCCAGGACTAGCGGGTCCTACAATGAGCAGTTCTTC
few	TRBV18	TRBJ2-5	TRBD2	CAGLAEETQYF	TGTGCCGGTCTAGCGGAAGAGACCCAGTACTTC
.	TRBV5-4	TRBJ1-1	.	CASSVRYQGGTEAFF	TGTGCCAGCAGCGTCAGGTACCAAGGTGGGACTGAAGCTTTCTTT
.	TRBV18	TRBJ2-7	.	CASSPTGTTYEQYF	TGTGCCAGCTCACCAACAGGAACGACCTACGAGCAGTACTTC
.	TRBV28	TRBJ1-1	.	CASSLGTRLNTEAFF	TGTGCCAGCAGTTTGGGGACTCGTTTGAACACTGAAGCTTTCTTT
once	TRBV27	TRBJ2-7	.	CASSFYGQSSYEQYF	TGTGCCAGCAGTTTTTACGGACAGTCCTCCTACGAGCAGTACTTC
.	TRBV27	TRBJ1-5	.	CASSPLGAGFGNQPQHF	TGTGCCAGCAGTCCCCTAGGGGCAGGGTTCGGCAATCAGCCCCAGCATTTT
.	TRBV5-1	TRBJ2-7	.	CASSFWGTDIDEQYF	TGCGCCAGCAGTTTCTGGGGGACTGATATCGACGAGCAGTACTTC
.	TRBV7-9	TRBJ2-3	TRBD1	CASSATGGRNTQYF	TGTGCCAGCAGCGCCACAGGGGGCAGGAATACGCAGTATTTT
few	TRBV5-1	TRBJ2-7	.	CASSLSDSGAQYF	TGCGCCAGCAGCTTGTCCGACTCTGGGGCGCAGTACTTC
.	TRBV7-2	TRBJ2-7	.	CASSFDRQHSYEQYF	TGTGCCAGCAGCTTTGACAGGCAACACTCCTACGAGCAGTACTTC
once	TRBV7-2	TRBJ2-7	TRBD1	CASSLAAGGIGYEQYF	TGTGCCAGCAGCTTAGCGGCAGGGGGCATCGGATACGAGCAGTACTTC
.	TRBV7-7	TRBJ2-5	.	CASSSDRRAGETQYF	TGTGCTAGCAGCTCGGACCGACGGGCAGGGGAGACCCAGTACTTC
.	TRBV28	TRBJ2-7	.	CAAGAQVTYEQYF	TGTGCCGCAGGGGCGCAGGTCACCTACGAGCAGTACTTC
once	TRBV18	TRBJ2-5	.	CASSAYQETQYF	TGTGCCAGCTCAGCGTACCAAGAGACCCAGTACTTC
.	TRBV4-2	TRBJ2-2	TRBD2	CASSQEREGPGELFF	TGTGCCAGCAGCCAAGAGCGGGAGGGCCCCGGGGAGCTGTTTTTT
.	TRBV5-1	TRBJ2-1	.	CASSSTGLYNEQFF	TGCGCCAGCAGCTCGACTGGCCTCTACAATGAGCAGTTCTTC
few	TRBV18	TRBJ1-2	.	CASSPPNIAYGYTF	TGTGCCAGCTCACCACCGAACATCGCCTATGGCTACACCTTC
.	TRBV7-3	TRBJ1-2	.	CASSSLGQLYGYTF	TGTGCCAGCAGCTCACTCGGACAGCTCTATGGCTACACCTTC
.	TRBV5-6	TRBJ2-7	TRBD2	CASSFRLASPYF	TGTGCCAGCAGCTTCCGACTAGCCTCGCCGTACTTC
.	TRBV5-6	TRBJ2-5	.	CASRNREHDSGQYF	TGTGCCAGCAGGAACAGGGAGCACGACTCCGGGCAGTACTTC
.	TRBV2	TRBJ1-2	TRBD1	CASRGLDRGQYGYTF	TGTGCCAGCAGGGGCCTGGACAGGGGGCAATATGGCTACACCTTC
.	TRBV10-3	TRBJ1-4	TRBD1	CAINSDRAEKLFF	TGTGCCATCAATTCAGACAGGGCTGAAAAACTGTTTTTT
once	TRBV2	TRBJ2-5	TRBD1	CASSEEVGQGKETQYF	TGTGCCAGCAGTGAAGAGGTCGGACAGGGAAAAGAGACCCAGTACTTC
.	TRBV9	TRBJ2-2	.	CASSAPYRANTGELFF	TGTGCCAGCAGCGCACCCTACAGAGCGAACACCGGGGAGCTGTTTTTT
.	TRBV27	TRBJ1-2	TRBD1	CASSLQGAHYGYTF	TGTGCCAGCAGTTTACAGGGGGCGCACTATGGCTACACCTTC
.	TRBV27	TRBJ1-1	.	CASSLTFNTEAFF	TGTGCCAGCAGTTTAACATTCAACACTGAAGCTTTCTTT
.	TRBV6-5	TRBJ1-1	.	CASSYNREAFF	TGTGCCAGCAGTTATAACAGGGAAGCTTTCTTT
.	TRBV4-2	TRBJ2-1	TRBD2	CASSQETDLAGYYNEQFF	TGTGCCAGCAGCCAAGAGACCGATTTAGCGGGGTACTACAATGAGCAGTTCTTC
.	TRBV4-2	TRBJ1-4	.	CASSQYLDNPNEKLFF	TGTGCCAGCAGCCAATATCTGGACAACCCTAATGAAAAACTGTTTTTT
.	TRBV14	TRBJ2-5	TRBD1	CASSPRRQGRVETQYF	TGTGCCAGCAGCCCCCGCCGACAGGGTAGAGTCGAGACCCAGTACTTC
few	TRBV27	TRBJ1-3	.	CASRQQGSGNTIYF	TGTGCCAGCAGACAACAGGGCTCTGGAAACACCATATATTTT
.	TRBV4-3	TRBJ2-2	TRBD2	CASSQEVLAGQNTGELFF	TGCGCCAGCAGCCAAGAGGTTCTAGCGGGACAGAACACCGGGGAGCTGTTTTTT
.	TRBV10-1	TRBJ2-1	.	CASNPSGDPNEQFF	TGCGCCAGCAACCCCAGCGGCGACCCCAATGAGCAGTTCTTC
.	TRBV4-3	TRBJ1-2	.	CASSQDHWSYGYTF	TGCGCCAGCAGCCAAGATCATTGGAGCTATGGCTACACCTTC
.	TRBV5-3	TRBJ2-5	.	CAREGRCRAPTQYF	TGTGCCAGAGAAGGGAGATGCCGGGCACCGACCCAGTACTTC
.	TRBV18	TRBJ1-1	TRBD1	CASSQGTGIFETEAFF	TGTGCCAGCTCACAAGGGACAGGGATCTTTGAAACTGAAGCTTTCTTT
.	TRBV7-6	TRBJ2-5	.	CASSFQGTETQYF	TGTGCCAGCAGCTTCCAGGGTACGGAGACCCAGTACTTC
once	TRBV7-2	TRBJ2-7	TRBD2	CASSLGAGGPSAYEQYF	TGTGCCAGCAGCTTAGGGGCGGGAGGGCCCTCCGCCTACGAGCAGTACTTC
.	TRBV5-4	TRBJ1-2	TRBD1	CASSPPDRDGYTF	TGTGCCAGCAGCCCACCCGACAGGGACGGCTACACCTTC
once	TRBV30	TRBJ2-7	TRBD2	CACTSERGYEQYF	TGTGCCTGCACTAGCGAAAGGGGCTACGAGCAGTACTTC
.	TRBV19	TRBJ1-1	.	CASSMTALNTEAFF	TGTGCCAGTAGTATGACAGCCTTGAACACTGAAGCTTTCTTT
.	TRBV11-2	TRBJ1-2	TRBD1	CASSSDREHYGYTF	TGTGCCAGCAGCTCCGACAGGGAACACTATGGCTACACCTTC
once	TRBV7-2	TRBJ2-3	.	CASSLRGGPSTDTQYF	TGTGCCAGCAGCTTAAGAGGCGGGCCTAGCACAGATACGCAGTATTTT
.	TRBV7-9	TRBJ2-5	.	CASSTGETQYF	TGTGCCAGCAGCACAGGGGAGACCCAGTACTTC
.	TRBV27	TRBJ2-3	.	CASSLRQGSTDTQYF	TGTGCCAGCAGTTTACGCCAGGGCAGCACAGATACGCAGTATTTT
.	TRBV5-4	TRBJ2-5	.	CASSSGGDTQETQYF	TGTGCCAGCAGCAGTGGTGGGGACACGCAAGAGACCCAGTACTTC
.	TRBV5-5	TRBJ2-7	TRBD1	CASSLSGQDLYEQYF	TGTGCCAGCAGCTTGTCGGGACAGGACCTTTACGAGCAGTACTTC
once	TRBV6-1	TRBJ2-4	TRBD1	CASSATTGRDIQYF	TGTGCCAGCAGTGCGACGACAGGGCGGGACATTCAGTACTTC
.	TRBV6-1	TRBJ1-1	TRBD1	CASSLPDRKHF	TGTGCCAGCAGTTTACCGGACAGGAAGCATTTT
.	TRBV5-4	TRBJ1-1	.	CASSPGGGRAEAFF	TGTGCCAGCAGCCCCGGGGGGGGTCGAGCTGAAGCTTTCTTT
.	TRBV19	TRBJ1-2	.	CASSFRTQGRIAF	TGTGCCAGTAGTTTTAGAACCCAGGGTCGGATCGCCTTC
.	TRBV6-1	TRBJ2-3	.	CASSETGFSTDTQYF	TGTGCCAGCAGTGAAACGGGATTCAGCACAGATACGCAGTATTTT
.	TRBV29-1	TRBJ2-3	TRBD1	CSAMTGGFTDTQYF	TGCAGCGCCATGACAGGGGGGTTCACAGATACGCAGTATTTT
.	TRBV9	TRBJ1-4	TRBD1	CASSVEQGGKLFF	TGTGCCAGCAGCGTAGAACAGGGGGGAAAACTGTTTTTT
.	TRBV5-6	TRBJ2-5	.	CASSLQDLQETQYF	TGTGCCAGCAGCTTACAGGACCTCCAAGAGACCCAGTACTTC